This T cell receptor beta chain was retrieved from a study of cytomegalovirus exposure and HLA in healthy donors. Findings of the study overall: Associated with HLA alleles at 0.05 false discovery rate in a later analysis were around 17,000 TCR beta sequences.

This CDR3 is built from 14 residues. Germline loops: CDR1 LNHDA, CDR2 SQIVND (reference sequence). V lost 3 bases, J lost 4 bases, and 12 bases lay in between. As for this clone: What it binds is unknown.

Primers included in the PCR were 60 Vbeta and 13 Jbeta primers. Sequencing used immunoSEQ multiplex PCR; TCRdb keeps in-frame clones, though not all of them. The table has 200,000 to 250,000 clones, about four fifths seen once. The sample consisted of PBMCs. The clonotype comes from a woman aged 40 to 50 in good health and CMV-seropositive. V is TRBV19 and J is TRBJ2-5; D perhaps matches TRBD1 (5 bases). CDR3 DNA: TGTGCCAGTAGTATGGGCTGGGGCGCAGAGACCCAGTACTTC. Translation: CASSMGWGAETQYF.